This T cell receptor (beta chain) was sequenced during a study of Tregs in tolerant kidney transplant recipients. Assay: immunoSEQ multiplex PCR; the TCRdb copy retains only in-frame clones and omits some. This sample carries 15,000 to 20,000 clones, less than 80% of them seen once, and the ten largest clones take 3% to 3.5%. In the case of this clone: Its antigen is still unknown.

The CDR3 loop spans 11 amino acids. V lost 6 bases and J lost 2, with 3 bases in between. The V gene's germline CDR1 is MNHNS and CDR2 SASEGT. This receptor was identified in a human donor in good health. The sample consisted of Tregs from blood cultured with allogeneic cells. The V gene is TRBV6-1, the J gene TRBJ2-3; D is undetermined. The CDR3 sequence is CASSNTDTQYF. The CDR3 DNA reads TGTGCCAGCAGCAACACAGATACGCAGTATTTT.